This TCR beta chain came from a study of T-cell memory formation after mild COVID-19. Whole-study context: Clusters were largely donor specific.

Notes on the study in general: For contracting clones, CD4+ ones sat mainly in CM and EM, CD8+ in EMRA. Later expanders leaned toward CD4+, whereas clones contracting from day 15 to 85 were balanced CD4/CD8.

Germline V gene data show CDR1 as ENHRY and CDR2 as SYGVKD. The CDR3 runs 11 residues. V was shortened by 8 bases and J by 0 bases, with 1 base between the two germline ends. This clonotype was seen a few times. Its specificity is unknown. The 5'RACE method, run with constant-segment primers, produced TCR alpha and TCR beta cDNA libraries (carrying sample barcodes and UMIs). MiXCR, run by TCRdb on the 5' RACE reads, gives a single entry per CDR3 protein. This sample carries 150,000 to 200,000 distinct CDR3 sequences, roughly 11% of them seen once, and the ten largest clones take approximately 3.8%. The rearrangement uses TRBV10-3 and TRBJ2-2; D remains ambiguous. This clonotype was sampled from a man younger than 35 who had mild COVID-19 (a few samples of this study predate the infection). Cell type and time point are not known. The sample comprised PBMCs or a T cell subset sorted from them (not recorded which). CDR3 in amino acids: CAIANTGELFF. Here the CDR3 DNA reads TGTGCCATCGCGAACACCGGGGAGCTGTTTTTT.